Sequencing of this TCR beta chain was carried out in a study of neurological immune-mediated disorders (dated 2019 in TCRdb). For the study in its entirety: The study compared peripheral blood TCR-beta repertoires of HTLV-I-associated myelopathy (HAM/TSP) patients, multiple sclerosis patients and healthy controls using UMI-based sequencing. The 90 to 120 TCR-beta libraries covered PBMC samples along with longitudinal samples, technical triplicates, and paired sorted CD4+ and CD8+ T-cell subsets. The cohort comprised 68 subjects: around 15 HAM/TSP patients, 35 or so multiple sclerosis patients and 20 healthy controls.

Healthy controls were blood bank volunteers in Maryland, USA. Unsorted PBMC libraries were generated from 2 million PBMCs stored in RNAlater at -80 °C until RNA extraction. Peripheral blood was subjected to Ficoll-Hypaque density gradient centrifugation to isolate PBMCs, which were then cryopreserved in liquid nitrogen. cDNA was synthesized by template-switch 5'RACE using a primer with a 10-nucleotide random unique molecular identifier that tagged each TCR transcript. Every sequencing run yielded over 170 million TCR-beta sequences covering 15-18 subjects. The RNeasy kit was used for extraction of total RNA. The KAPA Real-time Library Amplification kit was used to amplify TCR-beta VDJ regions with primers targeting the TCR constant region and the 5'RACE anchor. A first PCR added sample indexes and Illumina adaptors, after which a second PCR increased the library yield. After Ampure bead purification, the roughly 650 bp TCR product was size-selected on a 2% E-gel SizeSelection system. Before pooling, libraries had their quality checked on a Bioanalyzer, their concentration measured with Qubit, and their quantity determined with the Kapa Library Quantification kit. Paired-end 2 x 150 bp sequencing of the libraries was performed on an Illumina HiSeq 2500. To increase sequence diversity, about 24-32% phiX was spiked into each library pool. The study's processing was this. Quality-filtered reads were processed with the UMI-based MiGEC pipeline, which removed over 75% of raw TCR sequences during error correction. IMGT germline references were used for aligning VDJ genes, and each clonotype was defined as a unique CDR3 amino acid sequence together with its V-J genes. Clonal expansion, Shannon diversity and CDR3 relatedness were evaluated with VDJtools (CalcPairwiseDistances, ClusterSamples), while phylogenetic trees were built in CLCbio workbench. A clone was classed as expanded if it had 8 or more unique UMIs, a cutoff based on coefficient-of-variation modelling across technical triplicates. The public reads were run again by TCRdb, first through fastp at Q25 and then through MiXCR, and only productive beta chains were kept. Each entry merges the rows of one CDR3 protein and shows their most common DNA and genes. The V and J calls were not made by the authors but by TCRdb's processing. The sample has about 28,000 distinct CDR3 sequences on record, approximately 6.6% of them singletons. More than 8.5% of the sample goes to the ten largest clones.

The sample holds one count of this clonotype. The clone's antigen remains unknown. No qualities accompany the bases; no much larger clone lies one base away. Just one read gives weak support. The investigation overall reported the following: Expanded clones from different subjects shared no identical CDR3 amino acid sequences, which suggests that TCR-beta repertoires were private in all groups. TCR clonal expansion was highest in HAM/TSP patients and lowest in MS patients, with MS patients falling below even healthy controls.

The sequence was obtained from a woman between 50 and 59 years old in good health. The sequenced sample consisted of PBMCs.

Here the CDR3 is given as CARGFAVELFF. The bases read TGTGCCAGGGGCTTCGCCGTGGAGCTGTTTTTT. Rearrangement joined TRBV28 to TRBJ2-2, with no D gene named confidently. CDR1 and CDR2 are read off the germline V gene as MDHEN and SYDVKM. A distance of 12 bases separates the germline ends of V and J, which lose 9 bases and 10 bases respectively. The CDR3, from cysteine to phenylalanine, totals 11 residues. The entry retains the CDR3 DNA only, 33 bases that are in frame from base 1.